The 28 T cell receptor beta chains given below trace back to one sample, sequenced in a study of T cells in Graves' hyperthyroidism and ophthalmopathy. RNA transcripts gave rise to amplified TCR beta CDR3 regions. An initial round of RT-PCR targeting the TCR CDR3 relied on the HTBI primer set. One entry per CDR3 protein results from TCRdb running MiXCR on the multiplex PCR reads. The data hold around 300,000 distinct CDR3 sequences, with about 20% observed a single time. Sequencing was performed on blood. The receptors were sampled from a man aged 30 to 39 with Graves' ophthalmopathy.

The chain combines TRBV6-5 with TRBJ2-1, with TRBD2 identical over 11 bases. This CDR3 is built from 13 residues. V dropped 7 bases and J dropped 9; count of bases not matched to a gene: 5. Germline V gives CDR1 MNHEY, CDR2 SVGAGI. For the CDR3, the DNA is TGTGCCAGCATTAGGGGGACTAGCGGTGAGCAGTTCTTC. Translation gives CASIRGTSGEQFF.

This clonotype was detected only a few times. CDR3 sequence reads: CSAGNTGTRNEQFF. CDR3 nucleotide sequence: TGCAGTGCTGGTAATACCGGGACTAGAAATGAGCAGTTCTTC. The rearrangement joins TRBV20-1 to TRBJ2-1, with 8 nucleotides matching TRBD2. The CDR3 has 14 amino acids. CDR1 is DFQATT, CDR2 SNEGSKA, per germline (reference sequence). V lost 5 bases to trimming and J lost 7 bases; unmatched junction nucleotides: 10.

The chain combines TRBV30 with TRBJ2-5; 9 bases line up with TRBD1. The germline V gene has CDR1 GTSNPN and CDR2 SVGIG (reference sequence). V shed 5 bases and J 4 bases; nucleotides not matched to a gene: 5. This CDR3 spans 13 amino acids. The CDR3 loop reads CAWGTGGRETQYF. The CDR3 nucleotides read TGTGCCTGGGGAACAGGGGGCAGAGAGACCCAGTACTTC.

This clonotype was seen only a few times. The chain uses TRBV2 and TRBJ1-4; 7 positions agree with TRBD1. Germline V CDR1 and CDR2: SNHLY, FYNNEI. This CDR3 comprises 14 residues. Trimming took 3 bases from V and 7 from J; bases not matched to a gene: 5. Here the CDR3 reads CASSEEGASEKLFF. CDR3 DNA sequence: TGTGCCAGCAGTGAGGAGGGGGCGAGTGAAAAACTGTTTTTT.

This clonotype was recorded at least ten times. The genes are TRBV2 and TRBJ2-1; D gene ambiguous. The ends were cut back, 8 bases at V and 8 bases at J, with 16 bases in the middle. This CDR3 has 13 amino acids. Germline V CDR1 and CDR2: SNHLY, FYNNEI. The CDR3 DNA follows: TGTGCCAGCGCGGAAGGCCCCTATCATGAGCAGTTCTTC. The encoded protein is CASAEGPYHEQFF.

This clonotype appeared a few times. The rearrangement joins TRBV9 to TRBJ1-5, with D unresolved. The germline V gene has CDR1 SGDLS and CDR2 YYNGEE. V was cut by 4 bases and J by 5 bases, with 13 bases left in between. The CDR3 sequence is 14 residues long. CDR3 sequence: CASSSYGNDQPQHF. CDR3 sequence (DNA): TGTGCCAGCAGCTCTTATGGTAACGATCAGCCCCAGCATTTT.

Details on this clonotype: A much larger clone differs by one base, so this may be a read error. J is TRBJ2-7 and V is TRBV6-1, with TRBD1 identical over 9 bases. Germline V lookup: CDR1 MNHNS, CDR2 SASEGT. V shed 6 bases, J shed 6 bases, and the junction held 9 bases outside the gene matches. The CDR3 has 14 amino acids. CDR3 sequence (DNA): TGTGCCAGCAGGCCCGGGACAGGGCCCTCCGAGCAGTACTTC. This encodes CASRPGTGPSEQYF.

The V gene is TRBV28, the J gene TRBJ1-4; 7 bases fit TRBD1. V dropped 1 base and J dropped 5; count of bases not matched to a gene: 10. The germline V gene encodes CDR1 MDHEN and CDR2 SYDVKM. The CDR3 length is 17 residues. The CDR3 sequence is CASSLSASAGGNEKLFF. The CDR3 DNA reads as TGTGCCAGCAGTTTATCTGCGAGCGCAGGGGGGAATGAAAAACTGTTTTTT.

This clonotype was observed once. A much larger clone lies one base from this, so it may be a read error. The chain recombines TRBV6-5 with TRBJ1-5; D is ambiguous. The CDR3 runs 12 residues. V shed 4 bases and J shed 10 bases, with 11 bases lying between them. Germline values: CDR1 MNHEY, CDR2 SVGAGI. The CDR3 loop reads CASSCSTLPQHF. The CDR3, as DNA: TGTGCCAGCAGTTGCTCGACCCTTCCCCAGCATTTT.

In its sample, this clonotype was seen many times. V and J are TRBV20-1 and TRBJ1-1; D gene uncertain. The CDR3 extends over 13 amino acids. V shed 0 bases and J shed 3 bases, with 8 bases lying between them. Per the germline V gene, CDR1 is DFQATT and CDR2 is SNEGSKA (reference sequence). The CDR3 sequence: CSARDRSDTEAFF. CDR3 DNA sequence: TGCAGTGCTAGAGATCGTTCCGACACTGAAGCTTTCTTT.

The J gene is TRBJ2-1, the V gene TRBV19; tentatively, D is TRBD1 (6 bases). This CDR3 has 14 amino acids. The V gene lost 2 bases and the J gene lost 1 base, with 6 bases spanning the gap. Germline V gene data show CDR1 as LNHDA and CDR2 as SQIVND (reference sequence). The CDR3 loop is CASSIQGSYNEQFF. In DNA, the CDR3 is TGTGCCAGTAGTATACAGGGGTCCTACAATGAGCAGTTCTTC.

CDR3 sequence: CASRVQGHLEAFF. CDR3 bases: TGTGCCAGCAGGGTACAGGGCCACCTTGAAGCTTTCTTT. The rearrangement uses TRBV27 and TRBJ1-1, with a possible D match to TRBD1 (6 bases). The ends were cut back, 6 bases at V and 7 bases at J, with 15 bases in the middle. Germline V gives CDR1 MNHEY, CDR2 SMNVEV (reference sequence). The CDR3 has 13 amino acids.

This clonotype has a count of ten or more. V is TRBV11-2 and J is TRBJ2-3; D possibly matches TRBD1 or TRBD2 (5 bases each). The CDR3 loop spans 14 amino acids. Germline V gives CDR1 SGHAT, CDR2 FQNNGV. V lost 2 bases and J lost 6, with 12 bases in between. Written as DNA, the CDR3 is TGTGCCAGCAGCTTACAAGGGACCGGGGATACGCAGTATTTT. It encodes CASSLQGTGDTQYF.

In this sample, this clonotype turned up many times. V is TRBV3-1 and J is TRBJ2-1, with 12 bases lining up with TRBD2. The CDR3 loop spans 15 amino acids. Germline values: CDR1 LGHDT, CDR2 YNNKEL (reference sequence). With 3 bases clipped from V and 7 bases from J, the junction kept 4 bases outside the gene matches. The CDR3 protein is CASSQWTSGTNEQFF. CDR3 in DNA: TGTGCCAGCAGCCAGTGGACTAGCGGGACGAATGAGCAGTTCTTC.

A few counts support this clonotype. The gene calls are TRBV5-6 and TRBJ2-7; 12 nucleotides line up with TRBD2. The CDR3 sequence is 13 residues long. The trim removed 4 bases at V and 7 bases at J, leaving 3 bases unmatched. The V gene's germline CDR1 is SGHDT and CDR2 YYEEEE. The CDR3, as DNA: TGTGCCAGCAGCACGGGACTAGCGGGTGAGCAGTACTTC. Its protein is CASSTGLAGEQYF.

This sequence joins TRBV20-1 and TRBJ2-7; D gene ambiguous. CDR1 is DFQATT and CDR2 is SNEGSKA in the germline V gene (reference sequence). The CDR3 has 13 residues. V was cut by 5 bases and J by 0 bases, with 11 bases left in between. The CDR3 nucleotides read TGCAGTGCTGGGCCGATTAGCTCCTACGAGCAGTACTTC. The encoded protein is CSAGPISSYEQYF.

This clonotype was detected ten times or more. V gene TRBV28 combines with J gene TRBJ2-7; 7 bases align to TRBD2. Trimming at V came to 4 bases and at J to 2 bases, leaving 11 bases not matched to a gene. Germline CDR1 and CDR2: MDHEN and SYDVKM. The CDR3 is 16 residues long. The CDR3 here is CASSSSGDFFPYEQYF. Written as DNA, the CDR3 is TGTGCCAGCAGTTCCAGCGGGGACTTTTTCCCCTACGAGCAGTACTTC. Full variable domain (missing parts from reference TRBV28 and TRBJ2-7): DVKVTQSSRYLVKRTGEKVFLECVQDMDHENMFWYRQDPGLGLRLIYFSYDVKMKEKGDIPEGYSVSREKKERFSLILESASTNQTSMYLCASSSSGDFFPYEQYFGPGTRLTVT.

The chain uses TRBV28 and TRBJ1-4; D gene unclear. Per germline, CDR1 MDHEN and CDR2 SYDVKM. The CDR3 is 15 residues long. V lost 1 base and J 0 bases, leaving 6 bases between the germline ends. DNA for the CDR3: TGTGCCAGCAGTTTATCAGCGGCAACTAATGAAAAACTGTTTTTT. Translation: CASSLSAATNEKLFF.

This clonotype appeared many times. The J gene is TRBJ2-1, the V gene TRBV11-3, with a weak D call TRBD2 (6 bases). The CDR3 covers 12 residues. Per the germline V gene, CDR1 is SGHNT and CDR2 is YENEEA. V lost 6 bases, J lost 10 bases, and 13 bases lay in between. The CDR3 bases are TGTGCCAGCAGTCGACTAGGTTTCGAGCAGTTCTTC. Its protein product is CASSRLGFEQFF.

The chain carries TRBV6-1 and TRBJ2-7, with 12 bases identical to TRBD2. The trim removed 8 bases at V and 9 bases at J, leaving 8 bases unmatched. CDR3 length: 13 amino acids. Germline CDR1 and CDR2: MNHNS and SASEGT. The CDR3 loop reads CASLASGRAGQYF. CDR3 nucleotides: TGTGCCAGCCTAGCTAGCGGGAGGGCCGGGCAGTACTTC.

This clonotype was detected many times. J is TRBJ2-7 and V is TRBV2; perhaps D is TRBD1 or TRBD2 (5 bases each). This CDR3 is 15 amino acids long. CDR1 is SNHLY, CDR2 FYNNEI, per germline. V lost 3 bases, J lost 4 bases, and 16 bases lay in between. CDR3: CASSESSGRGYEQYF. CDR3 in DNA: TGTGCCAGCAGTGAGTCTTCGGGGCGCGGGTACGAGCAGTACTTC.

V usage is TRBV9 and J usage is TRBJ2-7; D is possibly TRBD2 (7 bases). CDR1 is SGDLS and CDR2 is YYNGEE in the germline V gene. With 3 bases removed from V and 3 bases from J, the gap between germline ends came to 13 bases. The CDR3 length is 14 residues. This CDR3 reads CASSEGGGNYEQYF. The CDR3 DNA is TGTGCCAGCAGCGAGGGAGGGGGGAACTACGAGCAGTACTTC.

This clonotype occurred a few times. The CDR3 bases are TGTGCCAGCAGTTTACAAACCGCGCTAGCGGGATGGGAGACCCAGTACTTC. Protein product: CASSLQTALAGWETQYF. The chain couples TRBV28 to TRBJ2-5, with 9 bases matching TRBD2. With V trimmed by 2 bases and J by 5 bases, 12 bases remained unmatched. Germline V gene lookup returns CDR1 MDHEN and CDR2 SYDVKM. The CDR3 extends over 17 amino acids.

This clonotype was seen a few times. The chain is built from TRBV20-1 and TRBJ2-7, with 7 bases fitting TRBD2. Trimming cost V 0 bases and J 7 bases; bases outside gene matches: 6. CDR1 and CDR2 (germline): DFQATT, SNEGSKA (reference sequence). CDR3 length equals 13 residues. CDR3 in amino acids: CSARDEAGREQYF. The CDR3 DNA sequence: TGCAGTGCTAGAGATGAAGCGGGGAGAGAGCAGTACTTC.

This sequence joins TRBV20-1 and TRBJ2-1; 13 bases are shared with TRBD2. CDR1 is DFQATT, CDR2 SNEGSKA, per germline (reference sequence). Trimming removed 5 bases from V and 9 bases from J; junction bases left unmatched: 7. The CDR3 has 14 residues. This chain's CDR3 is CSARRTSGSTEQFF. Written as DNA, the CDR3 is TGCAGTGCTCGGAGGACTAGCGGGAGCACTGAGCAGTTCTTC.

This clonotype has ten or more counts. The chain joins TRBV6-1 to TRBJ2-2; D call uncertain. V gave up 8 bases and J gave up 0 bases, with 10 bases separating them. Germline CDR1 MNHNS, CDR2 SASEGT. The CDR3 consists of 14 residues. The CDR3 DNA sequence: TGTGCCAGCTGGCGCGGAGCGAACACCGGGGAGCTGTTTTTT. It codes for CASWRGANTGELFF.

This clonotype turned up a few times. This chain joins TRBV28 and TRBJ1-5; possibly TRBD1 for D (5 bases). This CDR3 has 13 residues. Germline CDR1 MDHEN, CDR2 SYDVKM. The germline V and J ends were trimmed by 8 bases and 7 bases, with 15 bases remaining between them. The CDR3 nucleotides read TGTGCCAGCCGAGACAGCTTGGGGCAGCCCCAGCATTTT. This translates into CASRDSLGQPQHF.

For the CDR3, the DNA is TGTGCCAGCAAAGGGACAGGGCCTGAAAAACTGTTTTTT. This translates into CASKGTGPEKLFF. This chain uses TRBV2 with TRBJ1-4; 9 bases are shared with TRBD1. CDR1 SNHLY and CDR2 FYNNEI come from the germline V gene. Trimming at V came to 7 bases and at J to 7 bases, leaving 4 bases not matched to a gene. The CDR3 is made up of 13 amino acids.